The 22 T cell receptor beta chains reported below all come from one sample, sequenced in a study of blood T cell repertoires in COVID-19. Generated by immunoSEQ multiplex PCR, the TCRdb table keeps only in-frame clones and is missing some. The sample includes some 90,000 clones, 86% of them seen just once. Sequenced sample: peripheral blood. These receptors all stem from a woman older than 75 with acute or convalescent COVID-19.

Only a few counts were recorded for this clone. The rearrangement uses TRBV5-4 and TRBJ2-7; 7 bases fit TRBD1. The CDR3 loop spans 15 amino acids. Germline CDR1 and CDR2: SGHNT and YYREEE (reference sequence). With V trimmed by 3 bases and J by 3 bases, 9 bases remained unmatched. CDR3: CASSSSTGTFYEQYF. The CDR3 DNA reads TGTGCCAGCAGCTCGTCGACAGGGACCTTCTACGAGCAGTACTTC. Supplemented by reference TRBV5-4 and TRBJ2-7, the full variable domain reads ETGVTQSPTHLIKTRGQQVTLRCSSQSGHNTVSWYQQALGQGPQFIFQYYREEENGRGNFPPRFSGLQFPNYSSELNVNALELDDSALYLCASSSSTGTFYEQYFGPGTRLTVT.

V gene TRBV28 combines with J gene TRBJ2-5, with 9 bases aligning to TRBD1. This CDR3 is 13 amino acids long. V was pared by 6 bases and J by 3 bases, with 2 bases of the junction left unmatched. Germline V gene lookup returns CDR1 MDHEN and CDR2 SYDVKM. As DNA, the CDR3 is TGTGCCAGCAGCAGGACAGGGGAAGAGACCCAGTACTTC. Encoded protein: CASSRTGEETQYF.

The rearrangement joins TRBV19 to TRBJ1-6; D gene uncertain. The CDR3 extends over 12 amino acids. Trimming pared 3 bases from V and 7 bases from J, leaving 4 bases between. The germline CDR1 and CDR2 sequences are LNHDA and SQIVND (reference sequence). The CDR3 region has the DNA TGTGCCAGTAGTATCCTAAATTCACCCCTCCACTTT. Its translation is CASSILNSPLHF.

This chain links TRBV29-1 with TRBJ2-1; the D gene is possibly TRBD2 (5 bases). Germline CDR1 reads SQVTM; CDR2 reads ANQGSEA. Trimming left V 7 bases short and J 6 bases short, with 7 bases between. The CDR3 loop spans 10 amino acids. The CDR3 sequence: CSAGGNEQFF. The CDR3 DNA reads TGCAGCGCTGGAGGCAATGAGCAGTTCTTC.

The V gene is TRBV5-4, the J gene TRBJ1-2, with TRBD1 matching 8 bases. CDR1 is SGHNT and CDR2 is YYREEE in the germline V gene (reference sequence). This CDR3 comprises 15 residues. The ends lost 4 bases at V and 4 bases at J; junction bases unmatched: 9. The CDR3 spells CASSPRQGLGYGYTF. CDR3 bases: TGTGCCAGCAGCCCCAGACAGGGGTTGGGCTATGGCTACACCTTC.

The J gene is TRBJ2-1, the V gene TRBV9; D perhaps matches TRBD1 (5 bases). The CDR3 extends over 15 amino acids. The V end lost 0 bases, the J end lost 2 bases, and 9 bases lay between the germline ends. CDR1 is SGDLS and CDR2 is YYNGEE in the germline V gene. CDR3 in amino acids: CASSVEGFPYNEQFF. In nucleotides, the CDR3 is TGTGCCAGCAGCGTAGAGGGGTTTCCCTACAATGAGCAGTTCTTC.

V gene TRBV2 combines with J gene TRBJ2-1, with TRBD1 as a possible D gene (5 bases). Germline assignment: CDR1 SNHLY and CDR2 FYNNEI. V was pared by 6 bases and J by 5 bases, with 17 bases between. CDR3 length: 15 residues. This CDR3 is CASSSIMQGDNEQFF. In nucleotides, the CDR3 is TGTGCCAGCAGCTCAATAATGCAAGGGGACAATGAGCAGTTCTTC.

This sequence joins TRBV24-1 and TRBJ2-1, with 10 bases aligning to TRBD1. The V gene end was trimmed by 4 bases and the J gene end by 4 bases; junction bases not matched to a gene: 6. The CDR3 consists of 16 residues. Germline-derived CDR1 and CDR2 are KGHDR and SFDVKD. The CDR3 DNA reads as TGTGCCACCAGTGACCAAGACAGGGGGCTTTACAATGAGCAGTTCTTC. Residues: CATSDQDRGLYNEQFF.

The chain couples TRBV15 to TRBJ2-1; perhaps TRBD2 as D (7 bases). The germline V gene encodes CDR1 LNHNV and CDR2 YYDKDF (reference sequence). This CDR3 spans 17 amino acids. V was pared by 1 base and J by 7 bases, with 20 bases between. Here the CDR3 reads CATSRGLLAGATNEQFF. The CDR3 nucleotides are TGTGCCACCAGCAGAGGCCTCCTTGCGGGGGCCACAAATGAGCAGTTCTTC. The whole variable domain, remainder taken from reference TRBV15 and TRBJ2-1, is DAMVIQNPRYQVTQFGKPVTLSCSQTLNHNVMYWYQQKSSQAPKLLFHYYDKDFNNEADTPDNFQSRRPNTSFCFLDIRSPGLGDTAMYLCATSRGLLAGATNEQFFGPGTRLTVL.

The rearrangement links TRBV30 to TRBJ2-6; 8 bases fit TRBD1. V lost 3 bases and J lost 5; bases outside the gene matches: 15. Germline CDR1 is GTSNPN and CDR2 is SVGIG (reference sequence). The CDR3 is 18 residues long. CDR3 residues: CAWRARGTGPLRANVLTF. In DNA form, the CDR3 reads TGTGCCTGGAGGGCCCGGGGGACAGGCCCTTTAAGGGCCAACGTCCTGACTTTC. The whole variable domain, remainder taken from reference TRBV30 and TRBJ2-6, is SQTIHQWPATLVQPVGSPLSLECTVEGTSNPNLYWYRQAAGRGLQLLFYSVGIGQISSEVPQNLSASRPQDRQFILSSKKLLLSDSGFYLCAWRARGTGPLRANVLTFGAGSRLTVL.

V usage is TRBV6-2 or TRBV6-3 and J usage is TRBJ2-3; 9 bases fit TRBD2. J lost 2 bases, V lost 3 bases, and 12 bases had no gene match. The CDR3 totals 18 residues. Germline values: CDR1 MNHEY, CDR2 SVGEGT. CDR3 coding DNA: TGTGCCAGCAGTTATGTCGCCGGGACTAGCTCCTACACAGATACGCAGTATTTT. This encodes CASSYVAGTSSYTDTQYF.

The J gene is TRBJ1-1, the V gene TRBV5-1; 9 nucleotides agree with TRBD1. Germline V gene sequence: CDR1 SGHRS, CDR2 YFSETQ. The CDR3 runs to 15 residues. J lost 5 bases, V lost 2 bases, and 7 bases had no gene match. CDR3 sequence: CASSLPGQGTTEAFF. The CDR3 region has the DNA TGCGCCAGCAGCTTACCGGGACAGGGAACGACTGAAGCTTTCTTT. The whole variable domain, remainder taken from reference TRBV5-1 and TRBJ1-1, is KAGVTQTPRYLIKTRGQQVTLSCSPISGHRSVSWYQQTPGQGLQFLFEYFSETQRNKGNFPGRFSGRQFSNSRSEMNVSTLELGDSALYLCASSLPGQGTTEAFFGQGTRLTVV.

The chain carries TRBV7-8 and TRBJ2-7; 8 positions match TRBD2. The CDR3 runs to 15 residues. V shed 5 bases, J shed 2 bases, and the junction held 8 bases outside the gene matches. Looked up from germline, CDR1 is SGHVS and CDR2 is FQNEAQ. Here the CDR3 DNA reads TGTGCCAGCAGCCCCCGGGGTAGCGGGGCCTACGAGCAGTACTTC. As protein: CASSPRGSGAYEQYF.

Concerning this clone itself: The same CDR3 is also encoded by other DNA sequences in this sample. This chain joins TRBV19 and TRBJ1-4; TRBD1 is a possible D gene (6 bases). V was trimmed by 4 bases and J by 8 bases, leaving 14 bases between them. The CDR3 covers 14 residues. Germline V CDR1 and CDR2: LNHDA, SQIVND (reference sequence). The CDR3 DNA reads TGTGCCAGTAGTAAACAGGGACTACGAGAAAAACTGTTTTTT. The encoded protein is CASSKQGLREKLFF.

The J gene is TRBJ2-7, the V gene TRBV9; D uncertain. Trimming stripped 1 base from V and 3 bases from J, with 14 bases between. Germline CDR1 reads SGDLS; CDR2 reads YYNGEE. The CDR3 runs 15 residues. CDR3 in DNA: TGTGCCAGCAGCGTACTCCCCGCTACTGGCTACGAGCAGTACTTC. Its protein is CASSVLPATGYEQYF.

The chain uses TRBV15 and TRBJ2-5, with 12 bases fitting TRBD2. The CDR3 covers 15 residues. Germline CDR1 is LNHNV and CDR2 is YYDKDF (reference sequence). Losses at the gene ends were 5 bases for V and 7 bases for J; bases not matched to a gene: 8. The CDR3 bases are TGTGCCACCAGCTCGAGGACTAGCGGGGACGCGACCCAGTACTTC. Protein sequence: CATSSRTSGDATQYF.

This chain uses TRBV2 with TRBJ1-5; TRBD1 aligns across 10 bases. The germline gives CDR1 SNHLY, CDR2 FYNNEI. The CDR3 is 15 amino acids. The ends lost 6 bases at V and 3 bases at J; junction bases unmatched: 5. For the CDR3, the DNA is TGTGCCAGCAGCGCCGACAGGGGGCTCAATCAGCCCCAGCATTTT. Protein sequence: CASSADRGLNQPQHF.

The chain combines TRBV3-1 (or the pseudogene TRBV3-2) with TRBJ2-5, with 8 bases matching TRBD1. Germline CDR1 and CDR2: LGHDT and YNNKEL (reference sequence). The CDR3 covers 16 residues. V lost 1 base and J lost 6; bases outside the gene matches: 10. CDR3 sequence reads: CASSQVRYRGIQTQYF. The CDR3 DNA is TGTGCCAGCAGCCAAGTACGGTACAGGGGGATACAGACCCAGTACTTC.

CDR3 sequence reads: CASSSQGAGSYEQYF. The CDR3 DNA reads as TGTGCCAGCAGCTCCCAGGGGGCCGGCTCCTACGAGCAGTACTTC. This chain links TRBV5-5 with TRBJ2-7, with TRBD1 matching over 8 bases. This CDR3 comprises 15 residues. Looked up from germline, CDR1 is SGHKS and CDR2 is YYEKEE (reference sequence). The V and J ends lost 3 bases and 0 bases, in that order; junction bases with no gene match: 5.

CDR3 sequence reads: CASSAFSLAGGRTSTDTQYF. The CDR3 DNA follows: TGTGCCAGCAGCGCCTTTAGCCTAGCGGGGGGCCGAACTAGCACAGATACGCAGTATTTT. The V gene is TRBV9, the J gene TRBJ2-3, with 11 bases matching TRBD2. After removal of 3 bases from V and 0 bases from J, the junction contained 15 bases not matched to a gene. The CDR3 sequence is 20 residues long. The germline CDR1 and CDR2 sequences are SGDLS and YYNGEE.

V and J are TRBV27 and TRBJ1-1; D not resolved. CDR1 MNHEY and CDR2 SMNVEV come from the germline V gene (reference sequence). Trimming removed 6 bases at V and 7 bases at J, with 15 bases between. The CDR3 runs to 13 residues. The CDR3: CASSPRLAVEAFF. The DNA for the CDR3 is TGTGCCAGCAGCCCACGCCTGGCGGTTGAAGCTTTCTTT.

The chain couples TRBV12-3 or TRBV12-4 to TRBJ1-2; TRBD1 matches at 10 bases. The V segment lost 5 bases and the J segment 11 bases; nucleotides outside the gene matches: 8. The CDR3 contains 13 residues. As DNA, the CDR3 is TGTGCCAGCAGTCAAGGGACAGGGGTTTCTTACACCTTC. The encoded protein is CASSQGTGVSYTF.